Described below is a single TCR beta chain sequence and its context. The antigen it recognizes is unknown. The sample holds no much larger clone one base away, and base qualities are not on file. These data belong to a study of T cell repertoires in cytomegalovirus infection (dated by TCRdb to about 2019). Describing the broader study: Because public TCR beta signatures pointed to carriage of CMV infection together with the matching HLA type, the HLA type of each donor mattered for the analysis.

From a lookup of the germline V gene, CDR1 and CDR2 are LGHNA and YSLEER. The CDR3 runs 18 residues from the cysteine to the phenylalanine. Only the CDR3 DNA stays, 54 bases, in frame from base 1. V and J lose 1 base and 2 bases, and a span of 15 bases separates them. This sample was sequenced with an Illumina HiSeq 1500. The raw public reads went through TCRdb reprocessing: fastp at Q25, MiXCR clone calling, in-frame beta chains kept. Each entry is one CDR3 protein sequence, shown with its most common DNA and genes. The sample table contains about 260,000 distinct CDR3 sequences; only one count was recorded for around 13% of them. The top ten hold 7% to 9.5% of the sample. Study-wide conclusions, independent of this receptor: The ex vivo response was dominated by HLA-C-restricted CMV-specific TCR beta clonotypes, and the single most frequent clonotype in two of eight donors was supplied by these HLA-C-restricted clonotypes. Cumulative frequency of public TCR beta family members discriminated carriers of CMV infection plus the relevant HLA type in this cohort and an independent approximately 350-donor cohort.

Sequenced sample: PBMCs. This clonotype was sampled from a human donor in good health (CMV status not recorded). Some clones in this sample may be carry-over from other donors' samples. The chain employs TRBV4-3 and TRBJ2-6; perhaps TRBD2 is the D gene, with 5 bases matching. Here is the DNA: TGCGCCAGCAGCCAAGCCTTGGGCGGGCGGCCTGGGGCCAACGTCCTGACTTTC. Its amino acids are CASSQALGGRPGANVLTF.